The sequence of this T cell receptor (beta chain) was determined in a study of regulatory T cells in long-lasting Graves disease. On the study more broadly: Persistent cases took antithyroid drugs over 5 years and stayed TSH receptor antibody positive. General study points: Persistent disease showed a preference for TRBV28, TRBJ1-2 and TRBJ2-5.

Time point specified: persistent/refractory GD, antithyroid drugs over 5 years with positive TRAb. The authors made the TCR library using RNA they extracted from PBMCs. Arm-PCR of CDR3 regions and iRepertoire HTBI primers were the basis on which TCR beta libraries were built. As processed by the authors: Samples jointly harbored 62 TRBV and about 15 TRBJ segments. TCRdb re-called the multiplex PCR reads through MiXCR, storing one row per CDR3 protein. The V and J calls reflect TCRdb's pipeline rather than the authors' work. Here the sample spans 310,000 or so distinct CDR3 sequences, around a fifth being singletons. The CDR3 spans 21 residues. With 4 bases clipped from V and 3 bases from J, the junction kept 22 bases outside the gene matches. The germline gives CDR1 MNHEY, CDR2 SVGEGT. As concerns this clonotype: The antigen is undetermined.

The origin of this receptor is a female donor with Graves disease. The rearrangement joins TRBV6-2 or TRBV6-3 to TRBJ2-1, with 9 nucleotides matching TRBD2. The material was peripheral blood mononuclear cells (PBMCs), obtained when the disease was refractory, from a patient treated with antithyroid drugs. CDR3 sequence: CASSFIRAGGPRQVNYNEQFF. Here the CDR3 DNA reads TGTGCCAGCAGTTTCATTCGGGCGGGAGGGCCTAGGCAGGTAAACTACAATGAGCAGTTCTTC.